The 10 T cell receptor beta chains presented below share a single source sample, sequenced in a study of cytomegalovirus exposure and HLA in healthy donors. 60 Vbeta and 13 Jbeta primers were used in PCR. Some clones are missing from TCRdb's copy, which holds only in-frame ones; the method was immunoSEQ multiplex PCR. Of approximately 98,000 clones listed, approximately 72% were seen once; the top ten hold 9.5% to 13%. The sequencing sample was made of PBMCs. The source is a man between 18 and 35 years old in good health and CMV-seropositive.

This chain joins TRBV7-9 and TRBJ2-5; 8 bases map to TRBD1. The CDR3 extends over 13 amino acids. Trimming cost V 5 bases and J 11 bases; bases outside gene matches: 10. Germline values: CDR1 SEHNR, CDR2 FQNEAQ (reference sequence). The chain's CDR3 is CASSLSPDRGQYF. The CDR3 DNA is TGTGCCAGCAGCCTTAGTCCCGACAGGGGACAGTACTTC.

The chain recombines TRBV10-3 with TRBJ1-4; weak D call: TRBD1 (6 bases). The germline V gene has CDR1 ENHRY and CDR2 SYGVKD. CDR3 length equals 13 residues. The V gene lost 10 bases and the J gene lost 4 bases, with 13 bases spanning the gap. The CDR3 here is CATRGGSNEKLFF. CDR3 DNA sequence: TGTGCCACCCGGGGGGGCAGTAATGAAAAACTGTTTTTT.

The V call is TRBV6-5, the J call TRBJ2-1; D uncertain. From germline, CDR1 is MNHEY and CDR2 SVGAGI. This CDR3 is 13 amino acids long. The ends were cut back, 3 bases at V and 7 bases at J, with 10 bases in the middle. CDR3 sequence: CASSYLGRNEQFF. CDR3 DNA sequence: TGTGCCAGCAGTTATCTTGGTCGGAATGAGCAGTTCTTC.

The chain couples TRBV27 to TRBJ1-3; 9 bases line up with TRBD1. Germline CDR1 reads MNHEY; CDR2 reads SMNVEV (reference sequence). Trimming took 4 bases from V and 0 from J; bases not matched to a gene: 4. The CDR3 runs 16 residues. CDR3 nucleotide sequence: TGTGCCAGCAGTTCCGGGACAGGGTTCTCTGGAAACACCATATATTTT. Translating it yields CASSSGTGFSGNTIYF.

This clone was found a few times. The V gene is TRBV20-1, the J gene TRBJ1-2; 9 bases agree with TRBD1. CDR1 DFQATT and CDR2 SNEGSKA come from the germline V gene (reference sequence). The length of the CDR3 is 11 residues. With V trimmed by 7 bases and J by 5 bases, 2 bases remained unmatched. The CDR3 protein is CSEQGAYGYTF. DNA of the CDR3: TGCAGTGAACAGGGGGCGTATGGCTACACCTTC.

V and J are TRBV7-3 and TRBJ2-1; 9 bases line up with TRBD2. V was pared by 4 bases and J by 8 bases, with 12 bases of the junction left unmatched. This CDR3 is built from 16 residues. The germline V gene encodes CDR1 SGHTA and CDR2 FQGTGA. The CDR3 region is CASSYPGLAGGDEQFF. CDR3 in DNA: TGTGCCAGCAGCTACCCGGGACTAGCTGGGGGGGATGAGCAGTTCTTC.

This chain links TRBV5-4 with TRBJ1-1, with D perhaps TRBD1 (6 bases). Per germline, CDR1 SGHNT and CDR2 YYREEE (reference sequence). Trimming removed 0 bases at V and 6 bases at J, with 9 bases between. The CDR3 loop spans 13 amino acids. The CDR3 is CASSLAGGPEAFF. CDR3 DNA: TGTGCCAGCAGCTTGGCCGGGGGGCCTGAAGCTTTCTTT.

The V call is TRBV28, the J call TRBJ1-4, with 8 bases fitting TRBD1. This CDR3 region has 14 residues. CDR1 and CDR2 from the germline V gene are MDHEN and SYDVKM. After removal of 5 bases from V and 6 bases from J, the junction contained 5 bases not matched to a gene. CDR3 in amino acids: CASSPTGEDEKLFF. CDR3 sequence (DNA): TGTGCCAGCAGTCCGACAGGGGAGGATGAAAAACTGTTTTTT.

V gene TRBV7-9 combines with J gene TRBJ2-1, with TRBD1 as a possible D gene (6 bases). Trimming took off 5 bases at V and 6 bases at J, with 14 bases between the two ends. This CDR3 region has 14 residues. CDR1 is SEHNR, CDR2 FQNEAQ, per germline (reference sequence). As DNA, the CDR3 is TGTGCCAGCAGCAAACTTACAGGGACCAATGAGCAGTTCTTC. Protein sequence: CASSKLTGTNEQFF.

V is TRBV10-3 and J is TRBJ1-2; tentative D call: TRBD1 (5 bases). This CDR3 has 17 amino acids. Per germline, CDR1 ENHRY and CDR2 SYGVKD. V lost 0 bases, J lost 3 bases, and 17 bases lay in between. CDR3 nucleotide sequence: TGTGCCATCAGTGAGTCGGAGGGGCGAGGTCACTACTATGGCTACACCTTC. Translating gives CAISESEGRGHYYGYTF.